The clone carrying this TCR beta chain was picked up a small number of times. This sample was included in a study of cytomegalovirus exposure and HLA in healthy donors. PCR amplification relied on 60 Vbeta primers (plus 13 Jbeta primers). This table comes from immunoSEQ multiplex PCR, and its TCRdb copy is limited to in-frame clones, with some not included. The sample lists nearly 95,000 clones; around 8% were seen once. The CDR3 sequence is 15 residues long. Per the germline V gene, CDR1 is SQVTM and CDR2 is ANQGSEA. Between the trimmed V and J ends, which lost 7 bases and 3 bases, there was a span of 22 bases.

Material for sequencing was PBMCs. This chain links TRBV29-1 with TRBJ2-7; D ambiguous. The sequence came from a man aged 45-65 years in good health and CMV-seronegative. The CDR3 loop is CSALGPSAASYEQYF. DNA for the CDR3: TGCAGCGCGCTTGGCCCTTCCGCGGCTAGCTACGAGCAGTACTTC.